The clone carrying this T cell receptor beta chain was found a few times. Constant-region reverse primers amplified full-length variable regions, followed by semi-nested Nested Universal Primer A PCR. MiXCR was run by TCRdb on the 5' RACE reads, yielding one entry per CDR3 protein. The table lists roughly 57,000 distinct CDR3 sequences, around 20% of them singletons. Tregs were sorted as CD4+CD25+CD127-/low cells. Deletions cut 5 bases from V and 7 bases from J, with 20 bases between. The CDR3 is 15 residues long. Germline values: CDR1 SEHNR, CDR2 FQNEAQ (reference sequence). The chain recombines TRBV7-9 with TRBJ1-2; a weak D match, TRBD1 (5 bases). The sequence derives from a female donor with breast cancer. Source material: tumor-infiltrating Tregs sorted from the breast tumor. DNA for the CDR3: TGTGCCAGCAGCCCCGGTTTGGGATCAGGGATTGGCTACACCTTC. As protein: CASSPGLGSGIGYTF. Supplemented by reference TRBV7-9 and TRBJ1-2, the full variable domain reads DTGVSQNPRHKITKRGQNVTFRCDPISEHNRLYWYRQTLGQGPEFLTYFQNEAQLEKSRLLSDRFSAERPKGSFSTLEIQRTEQGDSAMYLCASSPGLGSGIGYTFGSGTRLTVV.